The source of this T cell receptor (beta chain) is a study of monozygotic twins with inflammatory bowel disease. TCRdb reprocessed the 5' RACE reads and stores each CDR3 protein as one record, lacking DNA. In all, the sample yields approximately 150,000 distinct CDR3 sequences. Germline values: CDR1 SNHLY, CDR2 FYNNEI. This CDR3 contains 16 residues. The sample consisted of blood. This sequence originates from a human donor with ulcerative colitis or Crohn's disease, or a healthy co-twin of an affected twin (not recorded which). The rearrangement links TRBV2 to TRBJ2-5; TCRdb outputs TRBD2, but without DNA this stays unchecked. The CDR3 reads CASSSSTGTLQETQYF.